These T cell receptor beta chains were read from a single sample in a study of shared clonotypes between healthy human individuals. This table comes from immunoSEQ multiplex PCR, and its TCRdb copy is limited to in-frame clones, with some not included. Here the sample spans about 2 million clones, 85% to 95% being singletons. Sequencing was carried out using naive CD8+ T cells sorted from blood. These TCRs come from a young man in good health. Both conserved end residues are part of each CDR3. The order of the fields is clone size, V gene, J gene, D gene, CDR3 protein, CDR3 DNA. A D gene is named only where the DNA matches it firmly. Clone size, where shown, is once, few, many, or a class for clones that have expanded.

.,TRBV12-2,TRBJ2-1,.,CASRSRLAGEHNEQFF,TGTGCAAGTCGCTCGAGACTAGCGGGAGAACACAATGAGCAGTTCTTC
once,TRBV27,TRBJ2-7,.,CASSSPRTGSYEQYF,TGTGCCAGCAGTTCCCCTAGGACCGGTTCCTACGAGCAGTACTTC
.,TRBV7-6,TRBJ2-1,.,CASSLATAFPIEQFF,TGTGCCAGCAGCTTAGCAACAGCCTTCCCGATTGAGCAGTTCTTC
.,TRBV9,TRBJ2-4,.,CASSGSKNIQYF,TGTGCCAGCTCAGGTTCCAAAAACATTCAGTACTTC
.,TRBV7-9,TRBJ2-7,.,CASSTPGFHEQYF,TGTGCCAGCAGCACCCCAGGGTTCCACGAGCAGTACTTC
.,TRBV5-5,TRBJ2-7,.,CATGMGNYEQYF,TGTGCCACCGGGATGGGGAATTACGAGCAGTACTTC
.,TRBV2,TRBJ1-5,.,CARDSSNQPQHF,TGTGCCAGAGACTCTAGCAATCAGCCCCAGCATTTT
once,TRBV4-1,TRBJ2-3,TRBD2,CASSLRLAHADTQYF,TGCGCCAGCAGCCTTCGACTAGCCCACGCAGATACGCAGTATTTT
.,TRBV2,TRBJ2-3,TRBD2,CASSVPLTGTSNTDTQYF,TGTGCCAGCAGCGTACCTTTAACCGGGACTAGCAACACAGATACGCAGTATTTT
.,TRBV7-2,TRBJ2-1,TRBD2,CASTILGGGFNEQFF,TGTGCCAGCACCATCCTTGGGGGGGGTTTCAATGAGCAGTTCTTC
.,TRBV5-1,TRBJ1-1,.,CASSLQVTGTEAFF,TGCGCCAGCAGCTTACAAGTAACAGGGACTGAAGCTTTCTTT
.,TRBV9,TRBJ2-7,.,CASSVGPSSYEQYF,TGTGCCAGCAGCGTAGGTCCTAGCTCCTACGAGCAGTACTTC
.,TRBV6-6,TRBJ2-2,.,CASSPLEYTGELFF,TGTGCCAGCAGCCCCTTAGAATACACCGGGGAGCTGTTTTTT
.,TRBV4-1,TRBJ2-1,.,CASSQDWGNRYNEQFF,TGCGCCAGCAGCCAAGATTGGGGAAATAGATACAATGAGCAGTTCTTC
.,TRBV27,TRBJ2-7,.,CASSSNSFPFYEQYF,TGTGCCAGCAGTTCTAACAGCTTTCCTTTCTACGAGCAGTACTTC
.,TRBV15,TRBJ2-2,.,CATSRDPAGELFF,TGTGCCACCAGCAGAGATCCGGCCGGGGAGCTGTTTTTT
.,TRBV4-3,TRBJ2-1,TRBD1,CASSHTGQAYNEQFF,TGCGCCAGCAGCCACACGGGACAGGCTTACAATGAGCAGTTCTTC
.,TRBV6-5,TRBJ2-7,.,CASSYRGETNEQYF,TGTGCCAGCAGTTACCGGGGAGAGACCAACGAGCAGTACTTC
.,TRBV4-1,TRBJ1-2,TRBD1,CASSQVPGTGRPYGYTF,TGCGCCAGCAGCCAAGTCCCCGGGACAGGGCGACCCTATGGCTACACCTTC
.,TRBV28,TRBJ2-5,.,CASNPESWVIGETQYF,TGTGCCAGCAATCCCGAGTCATGGGTAATCGGAGAGACCCAGTACTTC
.,TRBV21-1,TRBJ2-4,.,CASPVRNEGYPKNIQYF,TGTGCCAGCCCTGTCAGAAACGAGGGGTACCCAAAAAACATTCAGTACTTC
.,TRBV27,TRBJ2-5,.,CASRTDNMQVTQYF,TGTGCCAGCCGGACAGATAACATGCAGGTGACCCAGTACTTC
.,TRBV11-2,TRBJ2-5,TRBD2,CASSLRGGIDLETQYF,TGTGCCAGCAGCTTAAGGGGAGGGATCGACCTAGAGACCCAGTACTTC
once,TRBV27,TRBJ1-1,.,CASSLYEGSHTEAFF,TGTGCCAGCAGTTTATATGAGGGCTCTCACACTGAAGCTTTCTTT
.,TRBV6-1,TRBJ1-1,TRBD1,CASTPWTGRTEAFF,TGTGCCAGCACCCCCTGGACAGGGCGGACTGAAGCTTTCTTT
.,TRBV28,TRBJ1-1,TRBD1,CASTLQGARTEAFF,TGTGCCAGCACTTTACAGGGGGCAAGGACTGAAGCTTTCTTT
.,TRBV7-9,TRBJ2-7,.,CASSRIPTDSYEQYF,TGTGCCAGCAGCCGTATACCGACAGATTCCTACGAGCAGTACTTC
.,TRBV19,TRBJ1-2,TRBD1,CASSLTGFARNGYTF,TGTGCCAGTAGCCTGACAGGGTTTGCTAGGAATGGCTACACCTTC